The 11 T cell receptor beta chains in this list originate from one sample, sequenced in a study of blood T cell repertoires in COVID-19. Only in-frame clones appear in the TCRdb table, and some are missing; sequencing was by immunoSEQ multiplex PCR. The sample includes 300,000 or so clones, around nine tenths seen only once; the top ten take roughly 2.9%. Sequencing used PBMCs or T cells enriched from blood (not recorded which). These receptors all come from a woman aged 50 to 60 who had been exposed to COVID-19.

CDR3 bases: TGTGCCAGCAGTTCTCAGTATAGCAATCAGCCCCAGCATTTT. The encoded protein is CASSSQYSNQPQHF. The chain joins TRBV27 to TRBJ1-5; D gene uncertain. Trimming stripped 4 bases from V and 0 bases from J, with 7 bases between. Germline CDR1 and CDR2: MNHEY and SMNVEV (reference sequence). The CDR3 has 14 amino acids.

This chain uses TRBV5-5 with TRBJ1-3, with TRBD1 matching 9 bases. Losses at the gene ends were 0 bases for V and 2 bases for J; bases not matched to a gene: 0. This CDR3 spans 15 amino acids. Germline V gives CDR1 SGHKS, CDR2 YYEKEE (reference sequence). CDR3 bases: TGTGCCAGCAGCTTGGGACAGGGGGCTGGAAACACCATATATTTT. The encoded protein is CASSLGQGAGNTIYF.

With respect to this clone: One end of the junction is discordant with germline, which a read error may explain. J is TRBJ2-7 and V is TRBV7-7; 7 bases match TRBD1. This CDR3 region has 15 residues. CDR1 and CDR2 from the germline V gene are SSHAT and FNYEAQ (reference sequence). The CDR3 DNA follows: TGTGCTAGCAGCTTAGCAGCCGGGACAGCCTACGAGCAGTACTTC. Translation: CASSLAAGTAYEQYF. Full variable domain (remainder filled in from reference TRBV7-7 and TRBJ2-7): GAGVSQSPRYKVTKRGQDVTLRCDPISSHATLYWYQQALGQGPEFLTYFNYEAQPDKSGLPSDRFSAERPEGSISTLTIQRTEQRDSAMYRCASSLAAGTAYEQYFGPGTRLTVT.

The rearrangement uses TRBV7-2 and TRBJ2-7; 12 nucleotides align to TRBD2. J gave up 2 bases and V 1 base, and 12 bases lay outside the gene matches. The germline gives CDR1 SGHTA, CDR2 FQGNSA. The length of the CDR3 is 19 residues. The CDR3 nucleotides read TGTGCCAGCAGCTTAGTGGATCGGCTAGCGGGGGGGCGGACCTACGAGCAGTACTTC. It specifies CASSLVDRLAGGRTYEQYF.

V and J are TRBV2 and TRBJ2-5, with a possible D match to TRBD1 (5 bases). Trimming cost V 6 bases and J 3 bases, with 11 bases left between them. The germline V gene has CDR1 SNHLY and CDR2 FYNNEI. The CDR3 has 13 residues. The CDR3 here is CASRQGQEETQYF. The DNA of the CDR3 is TGTGCCAGCAGGCAGGGTCAAGAAGAGACCCAGTACTTC.

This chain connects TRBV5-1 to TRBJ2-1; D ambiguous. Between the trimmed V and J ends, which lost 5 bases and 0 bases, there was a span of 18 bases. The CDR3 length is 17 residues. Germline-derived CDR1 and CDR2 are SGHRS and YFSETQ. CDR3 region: CASRIRPTPSSYNEQFF. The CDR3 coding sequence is TGCGCCAGCAGGATAAGGCCCACTCCTAGCTCCTACAATGAGCAGTTCTTC.

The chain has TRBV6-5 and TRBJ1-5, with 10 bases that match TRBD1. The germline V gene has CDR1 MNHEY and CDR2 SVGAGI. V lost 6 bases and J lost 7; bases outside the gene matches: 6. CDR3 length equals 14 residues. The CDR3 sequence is CASRGTGDRQPQHF. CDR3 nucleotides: TGTGCCAGCAGAGGGACAGGGGATCGACAGCCCCAGCATTTT.

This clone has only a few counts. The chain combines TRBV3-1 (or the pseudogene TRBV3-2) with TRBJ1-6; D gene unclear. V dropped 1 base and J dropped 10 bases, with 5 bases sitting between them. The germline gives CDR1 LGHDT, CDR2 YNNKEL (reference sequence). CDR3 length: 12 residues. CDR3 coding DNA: TGTGCCAGCAGCCAAGCAAGCTCACCCCTCCACTTT. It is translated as CASSQASSPLHF.

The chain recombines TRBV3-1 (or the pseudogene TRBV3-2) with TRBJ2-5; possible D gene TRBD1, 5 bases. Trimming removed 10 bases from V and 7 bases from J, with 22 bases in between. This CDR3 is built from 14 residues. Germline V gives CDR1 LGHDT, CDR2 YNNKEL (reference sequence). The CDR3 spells CATSLGATPGTQYF. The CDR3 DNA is TGTGCCACCTCCCTAGGGGCCACACCGGGGACCCAGTACTTC.

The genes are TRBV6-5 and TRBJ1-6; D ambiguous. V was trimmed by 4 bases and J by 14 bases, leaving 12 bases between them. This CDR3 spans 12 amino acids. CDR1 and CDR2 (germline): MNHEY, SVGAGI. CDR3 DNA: TGTGCCAGCAGTTCAGACACCATCACCCTCCACTTT. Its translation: CASSSDTITLHF.

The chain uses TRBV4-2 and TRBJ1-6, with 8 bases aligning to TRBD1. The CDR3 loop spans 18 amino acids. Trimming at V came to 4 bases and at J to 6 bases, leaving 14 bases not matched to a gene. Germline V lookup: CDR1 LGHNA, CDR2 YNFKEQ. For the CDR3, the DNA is TGTGCCAGCAGCCCAGTACACGGACAGGGAGGGATTAATTCACCCCTCCACTTT. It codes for CASSPVHGQGGINSPLHF.